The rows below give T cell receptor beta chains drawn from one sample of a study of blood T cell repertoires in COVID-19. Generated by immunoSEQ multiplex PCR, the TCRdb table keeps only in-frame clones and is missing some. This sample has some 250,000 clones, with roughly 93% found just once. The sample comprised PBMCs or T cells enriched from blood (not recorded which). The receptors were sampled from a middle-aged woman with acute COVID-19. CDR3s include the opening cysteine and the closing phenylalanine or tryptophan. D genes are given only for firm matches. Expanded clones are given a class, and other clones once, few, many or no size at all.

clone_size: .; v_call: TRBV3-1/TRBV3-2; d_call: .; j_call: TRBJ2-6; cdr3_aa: CASSQRGGAGANVLTF; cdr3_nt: TGTGCCAGCAGTCAGAGAGGGGGGGCTGGGGCCAACGTCCTGACTTTC
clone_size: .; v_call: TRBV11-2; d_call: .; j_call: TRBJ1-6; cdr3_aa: CASSLVQGPNSPLHF; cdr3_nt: TGTGCCAGCAGCTTAGTGCAGGGTCCCAATTCACCCCTCCACTTT
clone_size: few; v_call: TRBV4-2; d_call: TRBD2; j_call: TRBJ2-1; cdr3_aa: CASSQEAGEAYNEQFF; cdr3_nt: TGTGCCAGCAGCCAAGAAGCGGGAGAGGCCTACAATGAGCAGTTCTTC
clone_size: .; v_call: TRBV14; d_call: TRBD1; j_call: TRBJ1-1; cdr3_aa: CASSRQGPNYTEAFF; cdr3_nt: TGTGCCAGCAGCCGACAGGGTCCTAATTATACTGAAGCTTTCTTT
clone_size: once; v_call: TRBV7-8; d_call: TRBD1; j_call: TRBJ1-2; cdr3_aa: CASSLGGQTRNYGYTF; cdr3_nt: TGTGCCAGCAGCTTAGGGGGACAGACGCGAAACTATGGCTACACCTTC
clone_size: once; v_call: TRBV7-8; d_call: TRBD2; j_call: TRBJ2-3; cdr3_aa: CASSSYIRTSGRAGATDTQYF; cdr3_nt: TGTGCCAGCAGCTCATATATCCGGACTAGCGGGAGGGCGGGAGCGACAGATACGCAGTATTTT
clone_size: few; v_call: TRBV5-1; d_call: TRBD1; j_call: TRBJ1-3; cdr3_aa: CASSSMTGPGNTIYF; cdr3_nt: TGCGCCAGCAGCTCAATGACAGGGCCTGGAAACACCATATATTTT
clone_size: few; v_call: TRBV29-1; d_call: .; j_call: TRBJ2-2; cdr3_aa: CSVVAGRDGELFF; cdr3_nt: TGCAGCGTTGTTGCGGGTCGAGACGGGGAGCTGTTTTTT
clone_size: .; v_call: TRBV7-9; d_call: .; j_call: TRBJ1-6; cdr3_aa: CASSLDFGISRGRAAIHF; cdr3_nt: TGTGCCAGCAGCTTAGATTTCGGGATCTCCAGGGGCCGGGCAGCTATCCACTTT
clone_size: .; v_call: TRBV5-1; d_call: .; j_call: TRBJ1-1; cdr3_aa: CASSLDTGDRTEAFF; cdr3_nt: TGCGCCAGCAGCTTGGATACGGGGGATAGGACTGAAGCTTTCTTT
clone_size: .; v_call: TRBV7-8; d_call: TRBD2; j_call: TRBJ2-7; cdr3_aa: CASSDPGLAVYEQYF; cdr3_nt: TGTGCCAGCAGCGATCCGGGACTAGCGGTCTACGAGCAGTACTTC
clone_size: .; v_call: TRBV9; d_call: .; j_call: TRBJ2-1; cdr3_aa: CASSVLAVSNEQFF; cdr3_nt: TGTGCCAGCAGCGTCCTAGCCGTTAGCAATGAGCAGTTCTTC
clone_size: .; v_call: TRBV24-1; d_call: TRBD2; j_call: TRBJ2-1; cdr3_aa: CATSDTGGAHYNEQFF; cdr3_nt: TGTGCCACCAGTGATACGGGGGGGGCACACTACAATGAGCAGTTCTTC
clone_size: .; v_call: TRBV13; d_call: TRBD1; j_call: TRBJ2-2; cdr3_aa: CATRQGPGELFF; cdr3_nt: TGTGCCACCCGACAGGGCCCCGGGGAGCTGTTTTTT
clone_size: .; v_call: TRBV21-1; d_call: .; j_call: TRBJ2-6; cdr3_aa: CASSKGGGGANVLTF; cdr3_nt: TGTGCCAGCAGCAAAGGGGGCGGCGGGGCCAACGTCCTGACTTTC
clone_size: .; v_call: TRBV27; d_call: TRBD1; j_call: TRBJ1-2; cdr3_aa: CASSAGQVNYGYTF; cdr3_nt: TGTGCCAGCAGTGCCGGACAGGTTAACTATGGCTACACCTTC
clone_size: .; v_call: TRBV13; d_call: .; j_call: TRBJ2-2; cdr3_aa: CASSSGTGELFF; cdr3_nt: TGTGCCAGCAGCTCGGGGACCGGGGAGCTGTTTTTT
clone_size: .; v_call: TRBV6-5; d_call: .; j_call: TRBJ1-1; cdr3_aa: CASSYSILAEAFF; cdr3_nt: TGTGCCAGCAGTTACTCAATCTTAGCTGAAGCTTTCTTT
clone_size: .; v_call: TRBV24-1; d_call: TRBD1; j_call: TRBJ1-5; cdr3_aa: CATSRQGKGQPQHF; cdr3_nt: TGTGCCACCAGCAGACAGGGTAAGGGTCAGCCCCAGCATTTT
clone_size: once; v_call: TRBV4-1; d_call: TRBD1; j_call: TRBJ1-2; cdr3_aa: CASSQGQGGGGGYTF; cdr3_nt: TGCGCCAGCAGCCAAGGACAAGGGGGCGGAGGTGGCTACACCTTC
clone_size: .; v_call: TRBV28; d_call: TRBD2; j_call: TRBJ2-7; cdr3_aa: CASIENFAGGREQYF; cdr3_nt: TGTGCCAGCATCGAGAACTTCGCGGGGGGGAGGGAGCAGTACTTC
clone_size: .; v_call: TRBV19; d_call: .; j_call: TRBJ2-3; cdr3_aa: CASSIGDTQYF; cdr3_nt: TGTGCCAGTAGTATCGGGGATACGCAGTATTTT
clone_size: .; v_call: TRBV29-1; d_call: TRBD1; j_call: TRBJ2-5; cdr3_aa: CSVEDLGRGMGETQYF; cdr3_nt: TGCAGCGTTGAAGATCTGGGCAGGGGGATGGGAGAGACCCAGTACTTC
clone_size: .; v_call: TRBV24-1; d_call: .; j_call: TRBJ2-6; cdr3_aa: CATSDFTAGETGANVLTF; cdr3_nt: TGTGCCACCAGTGATTTCACGGCAGGGGAAACTGGGGCCAACGTCCTGACTTTC
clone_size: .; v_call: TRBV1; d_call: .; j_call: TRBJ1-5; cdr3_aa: CTSKPGQGFYSNQPQHF; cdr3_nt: TGCACCAGCAAACCGGGACAGGGGTTTTATAGCAATCAGCCCCAGCATTTT
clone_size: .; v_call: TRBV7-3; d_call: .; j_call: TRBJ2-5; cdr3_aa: CASSHDEGETQYF; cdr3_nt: TGTGCCAGCAGCCATGACGAGGGAGAGACCCAGTACTTC
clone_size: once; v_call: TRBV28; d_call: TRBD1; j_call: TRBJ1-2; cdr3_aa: CASSPDRVNGYTF; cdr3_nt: TGTGCCAGCAGCCCGGACAGGGTCAATGGCTACACCTTC
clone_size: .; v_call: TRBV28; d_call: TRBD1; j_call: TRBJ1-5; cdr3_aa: CASSWTGGVHQPQHF; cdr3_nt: TGTGCCAGTAGCTGGACAGGGGGCGTTCATCAGCCCCAGCATTTT
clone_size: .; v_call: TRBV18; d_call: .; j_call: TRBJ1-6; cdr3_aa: CASSPGGLGETPLHF; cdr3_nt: TGTGCCAGCTCACCTGGTGGGCTTGGGGAGACACCCCTCCACTTT
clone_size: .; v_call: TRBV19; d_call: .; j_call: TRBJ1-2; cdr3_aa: CASSIVPTSSSGYTF; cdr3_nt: TGTGCCAGTAGTATAGTCCCCACATCCTCTAGCGGCTACACCTTC
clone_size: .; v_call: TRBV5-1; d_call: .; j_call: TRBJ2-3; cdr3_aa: CASSLGARGDTQYF; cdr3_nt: TGCGCCAGCAGCTTGGGAGCGAGGGGGGATACGCAGTATTTT
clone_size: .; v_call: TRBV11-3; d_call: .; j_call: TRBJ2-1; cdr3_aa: CASSLGGAYNEQFF; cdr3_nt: TGTGCCAGCAGCCTGGGGGGGGCTTACAATGAGCAGTTCTTC
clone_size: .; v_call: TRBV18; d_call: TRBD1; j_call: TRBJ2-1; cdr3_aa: CASSPGTGGFNEQFF; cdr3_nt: TGTGCCAGCTCACCGGGGACAGGGGGCTTCAATGAGCAGTTCTTC
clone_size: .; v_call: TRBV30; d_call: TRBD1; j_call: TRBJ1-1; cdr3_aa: CAWSRTGYTEAFF; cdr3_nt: TGTGCCTGGAGTCGGACAGGGTATACTGAAGCTTTCTTT
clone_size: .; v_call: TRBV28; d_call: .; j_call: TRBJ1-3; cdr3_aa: CASSSPSTGSGNTIYF; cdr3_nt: TGTGCCAGCAGTTCACCTTCAACGGGCTCTGGAAACACCATATATTTT
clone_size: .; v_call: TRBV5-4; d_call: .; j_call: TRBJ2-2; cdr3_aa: CASHSQGSTGELFF; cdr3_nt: TGTGCCAGCCATAGTCAGGGAAGCACCGGGGAGCTGTTTTTT
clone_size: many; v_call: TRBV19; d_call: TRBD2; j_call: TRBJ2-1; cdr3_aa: CASSIGGLATNEQFF; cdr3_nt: TGTGCCAGTAGTATAGGGGGACTAGCGACTAATGAGCAGTTCTTC
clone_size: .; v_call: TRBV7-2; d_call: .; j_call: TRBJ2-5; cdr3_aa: CASSLFIREAQETQYF; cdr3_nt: TGTGCCAGCAGCTTATTTATCCGCGAAGCTCAAGAGACCCAGTACTTC
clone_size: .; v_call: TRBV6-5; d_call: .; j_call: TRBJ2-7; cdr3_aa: CASRGAPSHEQYF; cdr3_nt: TGTGCCAGCAGAGGGGCCCCGAGCCACGAGCAGTACTTC
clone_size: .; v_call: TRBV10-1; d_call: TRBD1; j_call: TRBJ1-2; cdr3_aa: CASFPEEAGGIGYTF; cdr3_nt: TGCGCCAGCTTCCCAGAGGAGGCAGGGGGTATTGGCTACACCTTC
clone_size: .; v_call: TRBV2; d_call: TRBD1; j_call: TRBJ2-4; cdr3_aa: CASGRYRGDIQYF; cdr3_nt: TGTGCCAGCGGGCGTTACAGGGGTGACATTCAGTACTTC
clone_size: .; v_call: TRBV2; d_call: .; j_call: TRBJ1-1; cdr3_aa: CASRSEGRAAFF; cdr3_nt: TGTGCCAGCCGTTCGGAGGGGCGGGCAGCTTTCTTT
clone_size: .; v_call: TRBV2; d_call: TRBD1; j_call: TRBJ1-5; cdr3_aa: CASSETGVVQPQHF; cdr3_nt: TGTGCCAGCAGCGAGACAGGGGTAGTTCAGCCCCAGCATTTT
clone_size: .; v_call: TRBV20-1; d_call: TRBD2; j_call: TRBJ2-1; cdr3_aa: CSASLAGDSYNEQFF; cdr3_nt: TGCAGTGCTAGTCTAGCGGGAGATTCCTACAATGAGCAGTTCTTC
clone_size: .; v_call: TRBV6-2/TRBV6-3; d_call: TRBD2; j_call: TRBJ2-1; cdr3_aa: CASSYMRGSSYNEQFF; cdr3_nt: TGTGCCAGCAGTTACATGCGGGGGAGCTCCTACAATGAGCAGTTCTTC
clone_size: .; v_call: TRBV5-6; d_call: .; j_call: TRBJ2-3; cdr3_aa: CASSLRLGTDTQYF; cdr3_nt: TGTGCCAGCAGCTTACGCCTAGGTACAGATACGCAGTATTTT
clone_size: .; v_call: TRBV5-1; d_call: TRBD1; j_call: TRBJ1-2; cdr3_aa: CASSLETGGIDYGYTF; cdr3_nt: TGCGCCAGCAGCTTGGAGACAGGGGGCATAGACTATGGCTACACCTTC
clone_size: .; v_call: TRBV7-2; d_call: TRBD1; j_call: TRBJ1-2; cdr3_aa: CASSATDRGSVYGYTF; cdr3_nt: TGTGCCAGCAGCGCGACGGACAGGGGGTCGGTCTATGGCTACACCTTC
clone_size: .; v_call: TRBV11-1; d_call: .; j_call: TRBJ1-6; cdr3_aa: CASSLQAYNSPLHF; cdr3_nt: TGTGCCAGCAGCTTACAGGCATATAATTCACCCCTCCACTTT
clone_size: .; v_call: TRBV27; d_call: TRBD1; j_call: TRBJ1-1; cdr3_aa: CASSLDRGIRTEAFF; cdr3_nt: TGTGCCAGCAGTTTAGACAGGGGGATACGCACTGAAGCTTTCTTT